This T cell receptor beta chain was obtained from a study of T cell responses to AZD1222 COVID-19 vaccine. Measured with immunoSEQ multiplex PCR; TCRdb has only the in-frame clones, and not every one. In the table there are about 76,000 clones, 60% to 85% of which are singletons. With 4 bases clipped from V and 5 bases from J, the junction kept 13 bases outside the gene matches. The germline V gene encodes CDR1 LGHDT and CDR2 YNNKEL (reference sequence). This CDR3 comprises 17 residues. The sequence came from an adult who received the MenACWY meningococcal vaccine as a control. This chain joins TRBV3-1 (or the pseudogene TRBV3-2) and TRBJ2-1, with 8 bases identical to TRBD2. The sample was peripheral blood, taken 28 days after the second dose of the MenACWY control vaccine. The CDR3 loop is CASSLPQVGTRHNEQFF. In nucleotides, the CDR3 is TGTGCCAGCAGCCTCCCCCAGGTCGGGACTAGGCACAATGAGCAGTTCTTC.